The 12 T cell receptor beta chains reported below all come from one sample, sequenced in a study of brain T cells in children with intractable seizures. Time point meaning: blood from clinic visit 5 months post-surgery; TSC patient then seizure free. Some clones are missing from TCRdb's copy, which holds only in-frame ones; the method was immunoSEQ multiplex PCR. The table records approximately 330,000 clones, 85% to 95% of them present only once. This specimen consisted of peripheral blood, obtained less than 6 months after surgery. Source of these receptors: a boy under two years old with tuberous sclerosis and intractable seizures.

The chain employs TRBV11-2 and TRBJ2-2, with 7 bases matching TRBD2. V lost 8 bases and J lost 6; bases outside the gene matches: 15. CDR1 is SGHAT, CDR2 FQNNGV, per germline. The CDR3 spans 16 residues. The CDR3 DNA reads as TGTGCCAGCGGCAAGAGACTAGCAGGAGACGCCGGGGAGCTGTTTTTT. This gives the protein CASGKRLAGDAGELFF. The full variable domain, with the rest looked up from reference TRBV11-2 and TRBJ2-2, is EAGVAQSPRYKIIEKRQSVAFWCNPISGHATLYWYQQILGQGPKLLIQFQNNGVVDDSQLPKDRFSAERLKGVDSTLKIQPAKLEDSAVYLCASGKRLAGDAGELFFGEGSRLTVL.

V gene TRBV11-3 combines with J gene TRBJ1-6; 9 bases line up with TRBD1. Unmatched junction bases numbered 3, after V lost 2 bases and J lost 7 bases. Germline CDR1 reads SGHNT; CDR2 reads YENEEA. This CDR3 is 15 amino acids long. The CDR3 coding sequence is TGTGCCAGCAGCTTACTAGGGACAGGGAATTCACCCCTCCACTTT. Translating gives CASSLLGTGNSPLHF.

This clone was picked up one time. This chain connects TRBV19 to TRBJ2-2, with no clear D. The CDR3 runs to 14 residues. Germline V CDR1 and CDR2: LNHDA, SQIVND (reference sequence). The V end was cut by 5 bases, the J end by 4 bases, with 11 bases between. CDR3 protein: CASSYKLATGELFF. The CDR3 nucleotides read TGTGCCAGTAGTTATAAGTTGGCCACCGGGGAGCTGTTTTTT.

This clone is a singleton in its sample. The J gene is TRBJ2-3, the V gene TRBV24-1; D perhaps matches TRBD1 (5 bases). Trimming took 6 bases from V and 4 from J, leaving 13 bases between them. Germline values: CDR1 KGHDR, CDR2 SFDVKD. The CDR3 is made up of 14 amino acids. This CDR3 is CATSLSRAADTQYF. CDR3 nucleotides: TGTGCCACCAGTCTTTCCAGGGCGGCAGATACGCAGTATTTT.

This clone was seen just once. This rearrangement joins TRBV15 to TRBJ2-3; D is uncertain. Between the trimmed V and J ends, which lost 1 base and 4 bases, there was a span of 9 bases. The CDR3 has 14 amino acids. Per the germline V gene, CDR1 is LNHNV and CDR2 is YYDKDF (reference sequence). The chain's CDR3 is CATSRGRTADTQYF. CDR3 in DNA: TGTGCCACCAGCAGAGGTCGTACCGCAGATACGCAGTATTTT.

The DNA for the CDR3 is TGTGCCAGCAGCTTAGGGGACAGGGCGTCAAGAGCTTTCTTT. Its translation: CASSLGDRASRAFF. This chain uses TRBV11-2 with TRBJ1-1; TRBD1 matches 9 bases. This CDR3 contains 14 residues. The germline CDR1 and CDR2 sequences are SGHAT and FQNNGV. V was pared by 1 base and J by 10 bases, with 7 bases of the junction left unmatched.

The chain has TRBV6-5 and TRBJ2-7; TRBD1 agrees at 8 bases. CDR1 and CDR2 from the germline V gene are MNHEY and SVGAGI. The V and J ends lost 5 bases and 6 bases, in that order; junction bases with no gene match: 12. This CDR3 is built from 15 residues. CDR3 residues: CASSLSVTGEGEQYF. DNA for the CDR3: TGTGCCAGCAGTCTGTCTGTGACAGGGGAAGGCGAGCAGTACTTC.

The chain carries TRBV3-1 (or the pseudogene TRBV3-2) and TRBJ2-7; no definite D call. V lost 0 bases and J lost 7, with 10 bases in between. The CDR3 sequence is 13 residues long. Germline CDR1 LGHDT, CDR2 YNNKEL (reference sequence). The CDR3 DNA reads TGTGCCAGCAGCCAAGAGGCCGAGGCGGAGCAGTACTTC. It yields the protein CASSQEAEAEQYF.

The chain employs TRBV11-1 and TRBJ2-5; 8 positions match TRBD2. From germline, CDR1 is SGHAT and CDR2 FQDESV (reference sequence). The V and J ends lost 5 bases and 5 bases, in that order; junction bases with no gene match: 13. This CDR3 spans 16 amino acids. The CDR3 spells CASSLNLAGGRETQYF. The CDR3 nucleotides read TGTGCCAGCAGCCTAAACCTTGCGGGGGGCCGGGAGACCCAGTACTTC.

V usage is TRBV7-6 and J usage is TRBJ2-1, with TRBD2 matching 10 bases. The ends lost 2 bases at V and 4 bases at J; junction bases unmatched: 5. CDR1 and CDR2 from the germline V gene are SGHVS and FNYEAQ. This CDR3 spans 16 amino acids. This CDR3 is CASSLFQTSGYNEQFF. In DNA form, the CDR3 reads TGTGCCAGCAGCTTATTCCAGACTAGCGGGTACAATGAGCAGTTCTTC.

V is TRBV11-2 and J is TRBJ2-3; 11 bases map to TRBD2. With V trimmed by 3 bases and J by 7 bases, 9 bases remained unmatched. The CDR3 consists of 16 residues. Germline assignment: CDR1 SGHAT and CDR2 FQNNGV. The DNA of the CDR3 is TGTGCCAGCAGCTTTATAGCGGGAGGGCCCGTGAATACGCAGTATTTT. As protein: CASSFIAGGPVNTQYF.

The chain couples TRBV7-3 to TRBJ2-1, with D uncertain. The V and J ends lost 3 bases and 8 bases respectively, with 11 bases between them. Germline CDR1 reads SGHTA; CDR2 reads FQGTGA. There are 13 residues in the CDR3. The CDR3 is CASSFLGKDEQFF. The CDR3 region has the DNA TGTGCCAGCAGCTTTTTAGGGAAGGATGAGCAGTTCTTC.